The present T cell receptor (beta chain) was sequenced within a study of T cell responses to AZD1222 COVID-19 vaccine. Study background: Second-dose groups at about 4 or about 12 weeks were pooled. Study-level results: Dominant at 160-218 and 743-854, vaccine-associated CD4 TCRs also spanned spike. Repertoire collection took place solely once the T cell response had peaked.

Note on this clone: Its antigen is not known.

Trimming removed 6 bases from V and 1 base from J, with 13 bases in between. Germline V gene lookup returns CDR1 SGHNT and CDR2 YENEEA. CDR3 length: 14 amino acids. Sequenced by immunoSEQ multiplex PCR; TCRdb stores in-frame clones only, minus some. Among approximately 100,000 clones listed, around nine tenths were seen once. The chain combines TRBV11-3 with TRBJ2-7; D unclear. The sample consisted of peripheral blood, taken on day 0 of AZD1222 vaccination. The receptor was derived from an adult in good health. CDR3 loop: CASSSHSESYEQYF. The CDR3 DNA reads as TGTGCCAGCAGTTCTCACAGTGAGTCCTACGAGCAGTACTTC.